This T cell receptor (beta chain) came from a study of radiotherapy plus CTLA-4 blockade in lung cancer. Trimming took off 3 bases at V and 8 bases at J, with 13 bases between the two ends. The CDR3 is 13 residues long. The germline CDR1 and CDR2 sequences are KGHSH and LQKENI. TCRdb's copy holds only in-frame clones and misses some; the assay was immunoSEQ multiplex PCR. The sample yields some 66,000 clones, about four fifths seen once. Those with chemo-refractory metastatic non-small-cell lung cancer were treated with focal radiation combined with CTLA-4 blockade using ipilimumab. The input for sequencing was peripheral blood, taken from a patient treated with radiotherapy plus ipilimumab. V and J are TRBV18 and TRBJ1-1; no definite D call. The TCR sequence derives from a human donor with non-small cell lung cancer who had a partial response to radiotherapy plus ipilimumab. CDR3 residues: CASSPIVAGEAFF. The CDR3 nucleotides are TGTGCCAGCTCACCTATTGTGGCGGGAGAAGCTTTCTTT.